Presented here are 24 T cell receptor beta chains from one specimen sequenced in a study of T cell responses to AZD1222 COVID-19 vaccine. Sequenced by immunoSEQ multiplex PCR; TCRdb stores in-frame clones only, minus some. The data contain roughly 180,000 clones, about 89% of them singletons. The sequencing used peripheral blood, collected on day 0 of MenACWY control vaccination. The receptor source for this set is an adult in good health.

V and J are TRBV28 and TRBJ1-2, with D possibly matching TRBD1 (5 bases). Trimming stripped 4 bases from V and 0 bases from J, with 15 bases between. CDR3 size: 16 residues. The germline V gene has CDR1 MDHEN and CDR2 SYDVKM. Here the CDR3 reads CASSSSGAGTNYGYTF. For the CDR3, the DNA is TGTGCCAGCAGTTCTTCCGGGGCAGGAACTAACTATGGCTACACCTTC.

This clone was recorded a few times. This chain joins TRBV4-3 and TRBJ1-4; D is possibly TRBD1 (5 bases). CDR1 and CDR2 (germline): LGHNA, YSLEER. With 1 base removed from V and 4 bases from J, the gap between germline ends came to 10 bases. The CDR3 is 15 amino acids. CDR3 DNA: TGCGCCAGCAGCCAAGGACGGGGGTTTAATGAAAAACTGTTTTTT. It translates to CASSQGRGFNEKLFF.

This chain uses TRBV24-1 with TRBJ2-1; weak D call: TRBD2 (6 bases). In germline, CDR1 is KGHDR, CDR2 SFDVKD. V lost 3 bases and J 10 bases, leaving 15 bases between the germline ends. The CDR3 is 14 residues long. The CDR3 loop reads CATSDTPGVQEQFF. The CDR3 DNA follows: TGTGCCACCAGTGATACCCCGGGGGTACAGGAGCAGTTCTTC.

The V and J genes are TRBV24-1 and TRBJ2-3; 14 bases are shared with TRBD2. The J segment lost 0 bases and the V segment lost 2 bases, leaving 9 bases of the junction unmatched. The CDR3 covers 20 residues. Germline loops: CDR1 KGHDR, CDR2 SFDVKD. The CDR3 loop is CATSDSPRTSGGISTDTQYF. The DNA of the CDR3 is TGTGCCACCAGTGATTCCCCCAGGACTAGCGGGGGGATTAGCACAGATACGCAGTATTTT.

This chain uses TRBV7-8 with TRBJ2-1; TRBD2 might be the D (6 bases). The ends were cut back, 3 bases at V and 3 bases at J, with 9 bases in the middle. Germline V CDR1 and CDR2: SGHVS, FQNEAQ. This CDR3 is 14 amino acids long. As DNA, the CDR3 is TGTGCCAGCAGCTTTCGGACTAACTACAATGAGCAGTTCTTC. Residues: CASSFRTNYNEQFF.

This chain connects TRBV3-1 (or the pseudogene TRBV3-2) to TRBJ2-7; D could derive from TRBD1 or TRBD2 (5 bases each). Per the germline V gene, CDR1 is LGHDT and CDR2 is YNNKEL (reference sequence). This CDR3 has 15 amino acids. Trimming took off 3 bases at V and 4 bases at J, with 16 bases between the two ends. As DNA, the CDR3 is TGTGCCAGCAGCCATGACGAGGGGACCCTTTACGAGCAGTACTTC. As protein: CASSHDEGTLYEQYF.

V gene TRBV30 combines with J gene TRBJ2-6; 10 bases are shared with TRBD1. The CDR3 consists of 16 residues. V trimming: 1 base; J trimming: 4 bases; junction bases outside the gene matches: 4. The germline V gene has CDR1 GTSNPN and CDR2 SVGIG (reference sequence). The CDR3 spells CAWSGQGAGGANVLTF. The DNA for the CDR3 is TGTGCCTGGAGTGGACAGGGGGCGGGCGGGGCCAACGTCCTGACTTTC.

This chain connects TRBV7-9 to TRBJ1-5; D possibly corresponds to TRBD1 (5 bases). V was pared by 2 bases and J by 7 bases, with 12 bases between. Germline loops: CDR1 SEHNR, CDR2 FQNEAQ (reference sequence). This CDR3 spans 14 amino acids. The CDR3, as DNA: TGTGCCAGCAGCTTACAGGGTGAGGAACAGCCCCAGCATTTT. This gives the protein CASSLQGEEQPQHF.

The V gene is TRBV5-5, the J gene TRBJ1-5, with a possible D match to TRBD1 (5 bases). Germline lookup yields CDR1 SGHKS and CDR2 YYEKEE (reference sequence). The CDR3 has 15 amino acids. Between the trimmed V and J ends, which lost 6 bases and 4 bases, there was a span of 17 bases. For the CDR3, the DNA is TGTGCCAGCAACCAACAGGACGTGGGTAATCAGCCCCAGCATTTT. Translation: CASNQQDVGNQPQHF.

This chain links TRBV4-3 with TRBJ1-6; D possibly corresponds to TRBD1 (5 bases). V gave up 0 bases and J gave up 7 bases, with 13 bases separating them. In germline, CDR1 is LGHNA, CDR2 YSLEER. CDR3 size: 16 residues. The CDR3 here is CASSQDGTVSNSPLHF. For the CDR3, the DNA is TGCGCCAGCAGCCAAGATGGGACCGTAAGCAATTCACCCCTCCACTTT.

V usage is TRBV5-1 and J usage is TRBJ2-2, with 13 positions matching TRBD2. V trimming: 5 bases; J trimming: 6 bases; junction bases outside the gene matches: 4. Per germline, CDR1 SGHRS and CDR2 YFSETQ. CDR3 length: 15 amino acids. The CDR3: CASRSGLAGAGELFF. The CDR3 region has the DNA TGCGCCAGCAGATCAGGACTAGCGGGAGCCGGGGAGCTGTTTTTT.

On this clone itself: Other DNA sequences from this sample encode an identical CDR3 as well. This rearrangement joins TRBV5-1 to TRBJ1-4; D call uncertain. The CDR3 runs 14 residues. The V and J ends lost 0 bases and 4 bases respectively, with 7 bases between them. CDR1 SGHRS and CDR2 YFSETQ come from the germline V gene. CDR3 protein: CASSLGQINEKLFF. The CDR3 DNA is TGCGCCAGCAGCTTGGGGCAGATTAATGAAAAACTGTTTTTT.

The chain carries TRBV5-1 and TRBJ1-1, with D hard to call. Germline lookup yields CDR1 SGHRS and CDR2 YFSETQ. With 0 bases removed from V and 8 bases from J, the gap between germline ends came to 5 bases. The CDR3 consists of 11 residues. The chain's CDR3 is CASSLDREAFF. CDR3 DNA: TGCGCCAGCAGCTTGGACAGAGAAGCTTTCTTT.

The chain uses TRBV30 and TRBJ1-2; tentatively, D is TRBD1 (6 bases). The CDR3 length is 12 residues. Germline values: CDR1 GTSNPN, CDR2 SVGIG (reference sequence). V lost 8 bases, J lost 1 base, and 11 bases lay in between. DNA for the CDR3: TGTGCCCGAAGGACAGATAACTATGGCTACACCTTC. Translating it yields CARRTDNYGYTF.

The V gene is TRBV28, the J gene TRBJ1-6; D gene uncertain. CDR3 length: 13 residues. CDR1 and CDR2 (germline): MDHEN, SYDVKM. Between the trimmed V and J ends, which lost 2 bases and 8 bases, there was a span of 7 bases. The DNA of the CDR3 is TGTGCCAGCAGTTTACCCCGGGATTCACCCCTCCACTTT. It is translated as CASSLPRDSPLHF.

V gene TRBV30 combines with J gene TRBJ2-2; 12 nucleotides agree with TRBD2. Germline loops: CDR1 GTSNPN, CDR2 SVGIG (reference sequence). The V gene end was trimmed by 4 bases and the J gene end by 6 bases; junction bases not matched to a gene: 6. The CDR3 runs to 15 residues. The CDR3 DNA reads TGTGCCTGGACCAGACTAGCGGGGGTCCCCGGGGAGCTGTTTTTT. Translation: CAWTRLAGVPGELFF.

This chain uses TRBV3-1 (or the pseudogene TRBV3-2) with TRBJ2-7, with D unresolved. The CDR3 totals 12 residues. Germline V gene sequence: CDR1 LGHDT, CDR2 YNNKEL (reference sequence). The germline V and J ends were trimmed by 1 base and 3 bases, with 4 bases remaining between them. Written as DNA, the CDR3 is TGTGCCAGCAGCCAAGGGAGCTACGAGCAGTACTTC. Protein: CASSQGSYEQYF.

V is TRBV28 and J is TRBJ2-7; D not certain. The CDR3 is 12 amino acids. The V gene's germline CDR1 is MDHEN and CDR2 SYDVKM. The ends were cut back, 1 base at V and 5 bases at J, with 6 bases in the middle. The CDR3 bases are TGTGCCAGCAGTTTATACCGAGACGAGCAGTACTTC. The encoded protein is CASSLYRDEQYF.

The V call is TRBV7-2, the J call TRBJ1-6, with 7 bases lining up with TRBD1. This CDR3 is built from 14 residues. Germline trimming cut 1 base from V and 10 bases from J; bases unmatched to any gene: 4. The germline V gene encodes CDR1 SGHTA and CDR2 FQGNSA. The CDR3 nucleotides are TGTGCCAGCAGCTTAGGACAGGGCCGGTCACCCCTCCACTTT. This sequence encodes CASSLGQGRSPLHF.

V and J are TRBV6-1 and TRBJ2-1; 12 nucleotides align to TRBD2. V shed 4 bases, J shed 4 bases, and the junction held 5 bases outside the gene matches. CDR1 MNHNS and CDR2 SASEGT come from the germline V gene. This CDR3 is built from 16 residues. This chain's CDR3 is CASSGLAGVGYNEQFF. Written as DNA, the CDR3 is TGTGCCAGCAGTGGACTAGCGGGAGTGGGATACAATGAGCAGTTCTTC.

The V gene is TRBV2, the J gene TRBJ1-4; 9 bases are shared with TRBD1. With 5 bases clipped from V and 0 bases from J, the junction kept 10 bases outside the gene matches. CDR1 and CDR2 from the germline V gene are SNHLY and FYNNEI. The CDR3 consists of 18 residues. The CDR3 nucleotides are TGTGCCAGCAGTTCGGACAGGGGTTCCGTTGCAACTAATGAAAAACTGTTTTTT. This encodes CASSSDRGSVATNEKLFF.

This chain joins TRBV18 and TRBJ2-7, with 8 bases that match TRBD1. CDR3 size: 13 residues. With 6 bases clipped from V and 1 base from J, the junction kept 2 bases outside the gene matches. Germline lookup yields CDR1 KGHSH and CDR2 LQKENI. CDR3 sequence (DNA): TGTGCCAGCTCCGGGGACAGGTCCTACGAGCAGTACTTC. It is translated as CASSGDRSYEQYF.

The chain employs TRBV18 and TRBJ2-3; 11 bases match TRBD2. Losses at the gene ends were 2 bases for V and 6 bases for J; bases not matched to a gene: 1. The CDR3 covers 14 residues. Per the germline V gene, CDR1 is KGHSH and CDR2 is LQKENI. CDR3 region: CASSPTSGSDTQYF. CDR3 nucleotide sequence: TGTGCCAGCTCACCAACTAGCGGGAGTGATACGCAGTATTTT. The whole variable domain, filled in from reference TRBV18 and TRBJ2-3, reads NAGVMQNPRHLVRRRGQEARLRCSPMKGHSHVYWYRQLPEEGLKFMVYLQKENIIDESGMPKERFSAEFPKEGPSILRIQQVVRGDSAAYFCASSPTSGSDTQYFGPGTRLTVL.

This rearrangement joins TRBV5-6 to TRBJ2-3; no reliable D call. V shed 3 bases and J shed 2 bases, with 16 bases lying between them. Germline loops: CDR1 SGHDT, CDR2 YYEEEE. This CDR3 is built from 16 residues. The CDR3 loop reads CASSSGRRQNTDTQYF. CDR3 bases: TGTGCCAGCAGCTCTGGCAGGCGTCAGAACACAGATACGCAGTATTTT.